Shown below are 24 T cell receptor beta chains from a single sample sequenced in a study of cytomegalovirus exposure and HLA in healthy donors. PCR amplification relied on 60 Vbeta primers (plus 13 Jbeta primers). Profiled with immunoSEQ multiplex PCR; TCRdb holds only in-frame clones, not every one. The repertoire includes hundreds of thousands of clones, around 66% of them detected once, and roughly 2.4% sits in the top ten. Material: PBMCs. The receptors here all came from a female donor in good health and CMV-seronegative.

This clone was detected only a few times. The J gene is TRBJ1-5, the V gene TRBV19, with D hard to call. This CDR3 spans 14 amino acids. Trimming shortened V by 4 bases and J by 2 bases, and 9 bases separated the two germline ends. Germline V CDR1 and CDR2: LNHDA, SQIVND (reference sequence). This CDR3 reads CASSTGKGNQPQHF. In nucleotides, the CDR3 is TGTGCCAGTAGTACCGGGAAAGGCAATCAGCCCCAGCATTTT.

The CDR3 loop is CASSPRLAGGDKTQYF. The CDR3 DNA sequence: TGTGCCAGCAGCCCCCGACTAGCGGGAGGGGATAAGACCCAGTACTTC. This chain joins TRBV7-2 and TRBJ2-5, with 14 nucleotides matching TRBD2. The CDR3 is 16 amino acids. Germline V gene lookup returns CDR1 SGHTA and CDR2 FQGNSA. J gave up 6 bases and V 5 bases, and 8 bases lay outside the gene matches.

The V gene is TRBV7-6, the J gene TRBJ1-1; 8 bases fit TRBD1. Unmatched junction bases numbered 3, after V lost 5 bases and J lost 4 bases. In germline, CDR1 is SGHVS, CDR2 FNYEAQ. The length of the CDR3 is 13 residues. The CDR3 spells CASSGDRGTEAFF. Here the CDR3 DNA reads TGTGCCAGCAGCGGCGACAGGGGCACTGAAGCTTTCTTT. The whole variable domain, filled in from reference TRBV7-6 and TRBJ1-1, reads GAGVSQSPRYKVTKRGQDVALRCDPISGHVSLYWYRQALGQGPEFLTYFNYEAQQDKSGLPNDRFSAERPEGSISTLTIQRTEQRDSAMYRCASSGDRGTEAFFGQGTRLTVV.

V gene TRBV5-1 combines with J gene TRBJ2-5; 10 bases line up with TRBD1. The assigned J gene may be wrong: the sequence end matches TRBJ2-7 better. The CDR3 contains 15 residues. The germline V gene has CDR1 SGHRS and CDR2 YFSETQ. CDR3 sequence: CASSLNPGQGDEQYF. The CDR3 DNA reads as TGCGCCAGCAGCTTGAACCCCGGACAGGGGGACGAGCAGTACTTC.

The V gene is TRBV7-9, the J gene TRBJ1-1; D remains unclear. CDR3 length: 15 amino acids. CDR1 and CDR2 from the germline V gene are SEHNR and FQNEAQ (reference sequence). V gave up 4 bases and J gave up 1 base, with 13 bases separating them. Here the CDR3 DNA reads TGTGCCAGCAGCTCCCGACCCTTAGCGAACACTGAAGCTTTCTTT. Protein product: CASSSRPLANTEAFF.

In DNA form, the CDR3 reads TGTGCCTGGAGCGGTGGGACTACATACAATGAGCAGTTCTTC. Its translation: CAWSGGTTYNEQFF. The chain uses TRBV30 and TRBJ2-1, with TRBD2 matching over 7 bases. CDR3 length equals 14 residues. The V gene end was trimmed by 3 bases and the J gene end by 4 bases; junction bases not matched to a gene: 6. From germline, CDR1 is GTSNPN and CDR2 SVGIG (reference sequence). The whole variable domain, filled in from reference TRBV30 and TRBJ2-1, reads SQTIHQWPATLVQPVGSPLSLECTVEGTSNPNLYWYRQAAGRGLQLLFYSVGIGQISSEVPQNLSASRPQDRQFILSSKKLLLSDSGFYLCAWSGGTTYNEQFFGPGTRLTVL.

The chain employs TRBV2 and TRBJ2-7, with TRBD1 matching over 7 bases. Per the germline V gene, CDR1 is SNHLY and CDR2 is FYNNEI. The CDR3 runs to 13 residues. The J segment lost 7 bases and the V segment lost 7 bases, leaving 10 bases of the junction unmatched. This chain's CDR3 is CASKRGLLGEQYF. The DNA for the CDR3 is TGTGCCAGCAAAAGGGGGCTCCTGGGAGAGCAGTACTTC.

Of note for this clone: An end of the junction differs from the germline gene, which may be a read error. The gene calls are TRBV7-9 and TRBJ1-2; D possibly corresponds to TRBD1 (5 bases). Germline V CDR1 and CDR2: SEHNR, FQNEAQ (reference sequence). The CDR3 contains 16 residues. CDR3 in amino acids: CSSSHTVLWGSYGYTF. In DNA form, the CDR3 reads TGTTCCAGCAGCCACACGGTCTTGTGGGGCTCCTATGGCTACACCTTC.

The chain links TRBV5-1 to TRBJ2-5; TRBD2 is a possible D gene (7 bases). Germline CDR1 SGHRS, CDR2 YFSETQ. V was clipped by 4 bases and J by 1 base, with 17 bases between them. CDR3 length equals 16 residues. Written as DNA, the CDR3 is TGCGCCAGCAGCCACCACGGACTAGGGGGCCAAGAGACCCAGTACTTC. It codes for CASSHHGLGGQETQYF.

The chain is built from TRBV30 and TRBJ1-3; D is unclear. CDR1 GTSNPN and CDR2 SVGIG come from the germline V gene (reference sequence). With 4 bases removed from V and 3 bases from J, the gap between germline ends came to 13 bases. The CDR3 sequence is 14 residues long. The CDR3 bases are TGTGCCTGGACCCTCGGCGCGGGTGGAAACACCATATATTTT. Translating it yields CAWTLGAGGNTIYF.

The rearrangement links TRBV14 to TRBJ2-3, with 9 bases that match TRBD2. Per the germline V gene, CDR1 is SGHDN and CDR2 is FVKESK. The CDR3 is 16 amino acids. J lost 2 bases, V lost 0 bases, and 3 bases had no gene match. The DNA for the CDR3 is TGTGCCAGCAGCCAAGAACTAGCGGGTGACACAGATACGCAGTATTTT. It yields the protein CASSQELAGDTDTQYF.

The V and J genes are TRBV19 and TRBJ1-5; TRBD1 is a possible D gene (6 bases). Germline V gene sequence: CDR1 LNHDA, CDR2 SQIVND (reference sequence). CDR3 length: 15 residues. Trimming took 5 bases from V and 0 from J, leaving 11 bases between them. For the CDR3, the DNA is TGTGCCAGTAGTGACAGGATGTATAGCAATCAGCCCCAGCATTTT. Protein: CASSDRMYSNQPQHF. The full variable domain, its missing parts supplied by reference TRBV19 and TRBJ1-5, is DGGITQSPKYLFRKEGQNVTLSCEQNLNHDAMYWYRQDPGQGLRLIYYSQIVNDFQKGDIAEGYSVSREKKESFPLTVTSAQKNPTAFYLCASSDRMYSNQPQHFGDGTRLSIL.

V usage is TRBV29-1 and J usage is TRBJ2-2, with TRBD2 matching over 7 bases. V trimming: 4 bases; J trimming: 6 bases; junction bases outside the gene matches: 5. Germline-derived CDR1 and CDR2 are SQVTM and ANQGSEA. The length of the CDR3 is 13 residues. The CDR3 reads CSVGEREAGELFF. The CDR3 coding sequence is TGCAGCGTTGGGGAGCGGGAAGCCGGGGAGCTGTTTTTT.

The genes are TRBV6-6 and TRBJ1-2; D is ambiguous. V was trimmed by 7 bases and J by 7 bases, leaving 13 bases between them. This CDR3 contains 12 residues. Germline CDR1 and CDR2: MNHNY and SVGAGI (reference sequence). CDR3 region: CASTEREGGYTF. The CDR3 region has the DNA TGTGCCAGCACCGAAAGGGAGGGTGGCTACACCTTC.

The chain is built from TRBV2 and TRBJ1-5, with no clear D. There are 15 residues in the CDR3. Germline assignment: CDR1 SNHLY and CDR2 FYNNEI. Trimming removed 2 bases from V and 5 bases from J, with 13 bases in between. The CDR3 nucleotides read TGTGCCAGCAGTGAACAGTCAGCAGGCGATCAGCCCCAGCATTTT. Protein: CASSEQSAGDQPQHF.

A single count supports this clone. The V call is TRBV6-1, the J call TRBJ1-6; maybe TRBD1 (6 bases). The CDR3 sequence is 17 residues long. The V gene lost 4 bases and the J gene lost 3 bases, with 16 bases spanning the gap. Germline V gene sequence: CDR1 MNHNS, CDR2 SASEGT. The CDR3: CASSASRGGHYNSPLHF. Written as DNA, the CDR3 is TGTGCCAGCAGTGCCAGTAGGGGGGGGCACTATAATTCACCCCTCCACTTT.

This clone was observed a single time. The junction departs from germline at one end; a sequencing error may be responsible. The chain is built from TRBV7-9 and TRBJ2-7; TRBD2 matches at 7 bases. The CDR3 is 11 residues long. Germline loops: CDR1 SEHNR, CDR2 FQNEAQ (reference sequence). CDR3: CSSSGLGEQYF. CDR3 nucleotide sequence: TGTTCCAGCAGCGGACTAGGCGAGCAGTACTTC.

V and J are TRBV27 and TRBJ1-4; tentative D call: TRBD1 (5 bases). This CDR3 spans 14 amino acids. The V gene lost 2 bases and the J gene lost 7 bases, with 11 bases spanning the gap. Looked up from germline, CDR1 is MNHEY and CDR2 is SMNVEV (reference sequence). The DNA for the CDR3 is TGTGCCAGCAGTTTACATTGGGGGGGTGAAAAACTGTTTTTT. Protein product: CASSLHWGGEKLFF.

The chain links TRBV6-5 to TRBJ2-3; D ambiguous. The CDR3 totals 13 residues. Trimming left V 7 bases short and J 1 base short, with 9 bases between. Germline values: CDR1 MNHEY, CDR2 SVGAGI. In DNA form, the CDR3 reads TGTGCCAGCACTTCCGCAGGCACAGATACGCAGTATTTT. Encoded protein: CASTSAGTDTQYF.

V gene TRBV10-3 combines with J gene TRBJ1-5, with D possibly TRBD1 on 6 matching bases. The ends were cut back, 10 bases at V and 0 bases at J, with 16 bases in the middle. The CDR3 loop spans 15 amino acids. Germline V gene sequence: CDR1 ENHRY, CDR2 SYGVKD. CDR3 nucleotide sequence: TGTGCCACGACATTAGGGGGGGCTAGCAATCAGCCCCAGCATTTT. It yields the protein CATTLGGASNQPQHF.

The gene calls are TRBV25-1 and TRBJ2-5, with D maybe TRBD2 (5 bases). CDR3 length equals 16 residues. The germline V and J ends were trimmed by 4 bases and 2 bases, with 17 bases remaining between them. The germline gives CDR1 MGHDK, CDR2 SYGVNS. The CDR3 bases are TGTGCCAGCAGTGGGCGGGTTCGAAGTGGACAAGAGACCCAGTACTTC. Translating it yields CASSGRVRSGQETQYF. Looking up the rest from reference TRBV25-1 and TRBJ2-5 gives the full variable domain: EADIYQTPRYLVIGTGKKITLECSQTMGHDKMYWYQQDPGMELHLIHYSYGVNSTEKGDLSSESTVSRIRTEHFPLTLESARPSHTSQYLCASSGRVRSGQETQYFGPGTRLLVL.

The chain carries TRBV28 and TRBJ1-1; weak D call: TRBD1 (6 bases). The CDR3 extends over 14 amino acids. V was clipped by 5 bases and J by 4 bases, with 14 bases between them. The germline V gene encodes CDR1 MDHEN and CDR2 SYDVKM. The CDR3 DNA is TGTGCCAGCAGTATTCCGGGGGGCGGCACTGAAGCTTTCTTT. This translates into CASSIPGGGTEAFF.

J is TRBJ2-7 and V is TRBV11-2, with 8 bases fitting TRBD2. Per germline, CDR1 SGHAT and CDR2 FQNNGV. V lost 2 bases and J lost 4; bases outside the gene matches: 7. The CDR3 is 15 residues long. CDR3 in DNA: TGTGCCAGCAGCTTAATGACGGGAGGGCCGTACGAGCAGTACTTC. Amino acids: CASSLMTGGPYEQYF.

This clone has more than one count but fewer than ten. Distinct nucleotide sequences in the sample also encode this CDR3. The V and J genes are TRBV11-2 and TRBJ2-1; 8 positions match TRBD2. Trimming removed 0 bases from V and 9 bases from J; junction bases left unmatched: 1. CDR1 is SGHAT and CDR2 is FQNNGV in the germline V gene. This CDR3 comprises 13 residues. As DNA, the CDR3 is TGTGCCAGCAGCTTAGATCTAGCGGGTGAGCAGTTCTTC. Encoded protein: CASSLDLAGEQFF.